The 10 T cell receptor beta chains below all came from one sample that was sequenced in a study of T cells in Graves' hyperthyroidism and ophthalmopathy. Amplification targeted TCR beta CDR3 regions from RNA transcripts. First-round RT-PCR with HTBI primers amplified the TCR CDR3 region. TCRdb passed the multiplex PCR reads through MiXCR, listing each CDR3 protein once. The sample consists of fewer than 650,000 distinct CDR3 sequences, approximately 14% of them appearing once. The sequencing sample was made of blood. All receptors derive from a woman aged 18-29 years with Graves' ophthalmopathy.

This clonotype has at least ten counts. V usage is TRBV5-5 and J usage is TRBJ1-5; maybe TRBD1 (5 bases). The germline V and J ends were trimmed by 1 base and 0 bases, with 14 bases remaining between them. Per the germline V gene, CDR1 is SGHKS and CDR2 is YYEKEE (reference sequence). This CDR3 region has 17 residues. The CDR3 DNA follows: TGTGCCAGCAGCTTGTTAGGGACCGCGAATAGCAATCAGCCCCAGCATTTT. This sequence encodes CASSLLGTANSNQPQHF.

This clonotype came up many times. V is TRBV11-2 and J is TRBJ2-2; 8 bases match TRBD2. The CDR3 length is 15 residues. J was trimmed by 7 bases and V by 1 base; bases with no gene match: 5. CDR1 and CDR2 (germline): SGHAT, FQNNGV. DNA for the CDR3: TGTGCCAGCAGCTTAGCGTGGACTAGCCGCGGGGAGCTGTTTTTT. Protein sequence: CASSLAWTSRGELFF. The full variable domain, completed using reference TRBV11-2 and TRBJ2-2, is EAGVAQSPRYKIIEKRQSVAFWCNPISGHATLYWYQQILGQGPKLLIQFQNNGVVDDSQLPKDRFSAERLKGVDSTLKIQPAKLEDSAVYLCASSLAWTSRGELFFGEGSRLTVL.

The chain combines TRBV7-9 with TRBJ2-1; 9 bases are shared with TRBD1. CDR3 length: 14 amino acids. V lost 1 base, J lost 6 bases, and 1 base stayed unmatched. Germline CDR1 is SEHNR and CDR2 is FQNEAQ (reference sequence). This CDR3 reads CASSLGQGVNEQFF. In DNA, the CDR3 is TGTGCCAGCAGCTTAGGACAGGGGGTCAATGAGCAGTTCTTC.

This clonotype was detected only a few times. J is TRBJ2-1 and V is TRBV7-6, with a possible D match to TRBD2 (6 bases). This CDR3 has 13 residues. The V end was cut by 6 bases, the J end by 6 bases, with 12 bases between. CDR1 and CDR2 from the germline V gene are SGHVS and FNYEAQ. CDR3 loop: CASSFSSGNEQFF. The CDR3 coding sequence is TGTGCCAGCAGTTTTAGTAGCGGCAATGAGCAGTTCTTC.

Only a few counts were recorded for this clonotype. V and J are TRBV20-1 and TRBJ1-3; D unresolved. There are 12 residues in the CDR3. The V gene lost 4 bases and the J gene lost 7 bases, with 11 bases spanning the gap. The germline gives CDR1 DFQATT, CDR2 SNEGSKA (reference sequence). CDR3 sequence reads: CSATVGGNTIYF. CDR3 nucleotides: TGCAGTGCTACGGTCGGCGGGAACACCATATATTTT.

On this clonotype: A clone one base away is much larger, so this may be a read error. The V gene is TRBV28, the J gene TRBJ2-3; D may be TRBD2 (5 bases). The CDR3 totals 14 residues. The germline CDR1 and CDR2 sequences are MDHEN and SYDVKM. V was pared by 2 bases and J by 9 bases, with 15 bases between. CDR3 in amino acids: CASSLPTSSATQYF. The DNA of the CDR3 is TGTGCCAGCAGTTTACCAACTAGTTCAGCCACGCAGTATTTT.

The gene calls are TRBV24-1 and TRBJ2-7; 11 bases align to TRBD2. The V and J ends lost 5 bases and 6 bases, in that order; junction bases with no gene match: 5. The CDR3 totals 14 residues. Germline V lookup: CDR1 KGHDR, CDR2 SFDVKD. CDR3 DNA: TGTGCCACCAGTGTGGGGACTAGCGGATCCGAGCAGTACTTC. Translation: CATSVGTSGSEQYF.

V usage is TRBV18 and J usage is TRBJ2-2; no firm D call. CDR1 KGHSH and CDR2 LQKENI come from the germline V gene. The CDR3 is 14 amino acids. V was trimmed by 1 base and J by 3 bases, leaving 6 bases between them. As DNA, the CDR3 is TGTGCCAGCTCACCACAGGGCGACACCGGGGAGCTGTTTTTT. This codes for CASSPQGDTGELFF. The full variable domain, rest sourced from reference TRBV18 and TRBJ2-2, is NAGVMQNPRHLVRRRGQEARLRCSPMKGHSHVYWYRQLPEEGLKFMVYLQKENIIDESGMPKERFSAEFPKEGPSILRIQQVVRGDSAAYFCASSPQGDTGELFFGEGSRLTVL.

This clonotype was counted at least ten times. The chain carries TRBV6-1 and TRBJ2-3; 16 bases map to TRBD2. Germline-derived CDR1 and CDR2 are MNHNS and SASEGT. The CDR3 extends over 17 amino acids. Unmatched junction bases numbered 8, after V lost 7 bases and J lost 4 bases. The CDR3: CASTEGTSGRAADTQYF. DNA of the CDR3: TGTGCCAGCACCGAAGGGACTAGCGGGAGGGCGGCAGATACGCAGTATTTT.

This clonotype was seen ten or more times. The chain couples TRBV20-1 to TRBJ1-2; D is ambiguous. Trimming shortened V by 3 bases and J by 0 bases, and 5 bases separated the two germline ends. The CDR3 sequence is 12 residues long. Per the germline V gene, CDR1 is DFQATT and CDR2 is SNEGSKA (reference sequence). The CDR3 sequence: CSARDANYGYTF. The CDR3 coding sequence is TGCAGTGCTAGGGACGCTAACTATGGCTACACCTTC.